This passage covers 14 T cell receptor beta chains from one sample sequenced in a study of shared clonotypes between healthy human individuals. The assay was immunoSEQ multiplex PCR, and TCRdb's table has in-frame clones only and misses some. The sample lists roughly 1 million clones, around 78% seen once, with 0.4% to 0.55% in the top ten. Sequences were obtained from memory CD4+ T cells from PBMCs. Documented subset: CD45RA-negative fraction. These receptor sequences come from a man aged 18 to 29 in good health. Some clones in this sample may be carry-over from other donors' samples.

This chain connects TRBV27 to TRBJ2-7; 8 nucleotides line up with TRBD1. The V gene's germline CDR1 is MNHEY and CDR2 SMNVEV (reference sequence). This CDR3 has 16 residues. After removal of 6 bases from V and 2 bases from J, the junction contained 12 bases not matched to a gene. CDR3 sequence reads: CASRRLGTGGTYEQYF. CDR3 DNA: TGTGCCAGCAGGAGACTCGGGACAGGAGGGACCTACGAGCAGTACTTC.

CDR3 sequence reads: CASTQPGPGETQYF. In nucleotides, the CDR3 is TGTGCCAGCACCCAGCCAGGCCCCGGGGAGACCCAGTACTTC. The gene calls are TRBV6-5 and TRBJ2-5; D is unresolved. The CDR3 is 14 amino acids. V lost 7 bases, J lost 5 bases, and 17 bases lay in between. Germline V lookup: CDR1 MNHEY, CDR2 SVGAGI.

The rearrangement links TRBV30 to TRBJ2-2, with D perhaps matching TRBD2 (6 bases). The ends were cut back, 1 base at V and 5 bases at J, with 14 bases in the middle. Germline V gene data show CDR1 as GTSNPN and CDR2 as SVGIG (reference sequence). The CDR3 extends over 15 amino acids. CDR3 loop: CAWSGSSRDTGELFF. For the CDR3, the DNA is TGTGCCTGGAGTGGCAGCTCGCGGGATACCGGGGAGCTGTTTTTT.

The chain combines TRBV7-2 with TRBJ2-1, with D possibly matching TRBD2 (5 bases). The germline V gene has CDR1 SGHTA and CDR2 FQGNSA. With 4 bases removed from V and 6 bases from J, the gap between germline ends came to 13 bases. This CDR3 has 14 amino acids. The CDR3 here is CASSSDFLGNEQFF. DNA for the CDR3: TGTGCCAGCAGCTCGGACTTTTTGGGCAATGAGCAGTTCTTC. Combining the CDR3 with reference TRBV7-2 and TRBJ2-1 gives the whole variable domain GAGVSQSPSNKVTEKGKDVELRCDPISGHTALYWYRQSLGQGLEFLIYFQGNSAPDKSGLPSDRFSAERTGGSVSTLTIQRTQQEDSAVYLCASSSDFLGNEQFFGPGTRLTVL.

The rearrangement links TRBV5-1 to TRBJ2-7, with 9 bases that match TRBD2. V shed 0 bases and J 3 bases; nucleotides not matched to a gene: 4. The CDR3 extends over 15 amino acids. The germline gives CDR1 SGHRS, CDR2 YFSETQ. The CDR3 loop is CASSLGAGGVYEQYF. The CDR3 nucleotides read TGCGCCAGCAGCTTGGGAGCGGGAGGCGTCTACGAGCAGTACTTC. The whole variable domain, remainder taken from reference TRBV5-1 and TRBJ2-7, is KAGVTQTPRYLIKTRGQQVTLSCSPISGHRSVSWYQQTPGQGLQFLFEYFSETQRNKGNFPGRFSGRQFSNSRSEMNVSTLELGDSALYLCASSLGAGGVYEQYFGPGTRLTVT.

V and J are TRBV4-2 and TRBJ2-7; 8 bases match TRBD2. This CDR3 comprises 16 residues. In germline, CDR1 is LGHNA, CDR2 YNFKEQ. V lost 0 bases and J lost 3; bases outside the gene matches: 7. The CDR3 region is CASSQDRSGTSYEQYF. The CDR3 DNA follows: TGTGCCAGCAGCCAAGATAGGAGCGGGACTAGCTACGAGCAGTACTTC.

CDR3 region: CASSQETPLGESYEQYF. The CDR3 bases are TGTGCCAGCAGCCAGGAGACTCCCCTAGGGGAATCCTACGAGCAGTACTTC. The chain couples TRBV14 to TRBJ2-7, with a tentative D call TRBD1 (5 bases). The CDR3 totals 17 residues. Looked up from germline, CDR1 is SGHDN and CDR2 is FVKESK. The V gene lost 3 bases and the J gene lost 1 base, with 19 bases spanning the gap.

CDR3 protein: CASSRGSNNEQYF. Written as DNA, the CDR3 is TGTGCCAGCAGTCGGGGGAGCAACAACGAGCAGTACTTC. This sequence joins TRBV6-5 and TRBJ2-7; D is possibly TRBD2 (6 bases). Trimming removed 5 bases from V and 5 bases from J, with 13 bases in between. This CDR3 region has 13 residues. CDR1 MNHEY and CDR2 SVGAGI come from the germline V gene.

J is TRBJ1-2 and V is TRBV28, with 7 bases aligning to TRBD1. V was clipped by 2 bases and J by 4 bases; unmatched bases: 10. The CDR3 has 16 residues. Germline CDR1 and CDR2: MDHEN and SYDVKM. This CDR3 is CASSLVVQGSVYGYTF. CDR3 coding DNA: TGTGCCAGCAGTTTAGTAGTACAGGGGAGCGTCTATGGCTACACCTTC.

In its sample, this clone was seen once. The gene calls are TRBV20-1 and TRBJ1-2; no firm D call. With 3 bases removed from V and 4 bases from J, the gap between germline ends came to 6 bases. CDR1 and CDR2 (germline): DFQATT, SNEGSKA (reference sequence). There are 11 residues in the CDR3. The chain's CDR3 is CSASNSYGYTF. CDR3 coding DNA: TGCAGTGCTAGTAACAGCTATGGCTACACCTTC.

This clone was detected only once. The V call is TRBV5-1, the J call TRBJ2-2; D might be TRBD2 (6 bases). The germline gives CDR1 SGHRS, CDR2 YFSETQ. This CDR3 has 15 residues. Trimming took 0 bases from V and 3 from J, leaving 9 bases between them. The CDR3 sequence is CASSLDGGYTGELFF. In DNA, the CDR3 is TGCGCCAGCAGCTTGGATGGGGGGTACACCGGGGAGCTGTTTTTT.

The V gene is TRBV5-4, the J gene TRBJ2-7, with no clear D. The V gene's germline CDR1 is SGHNT and CDR2 YYREEE (reference sequence). The CDR3 has 14 residues. Between the trimmed V and J ends, which lost 4 bases and 2 bases, there was a span of 13 bases. The CDR3 loop reads CASSQAASTYEQYF. CDR3 sequence (DNA): TGTGCCAGCAGCCAAGCCGCGTCCACCTACGAGCAGTACTTC.

This clone has only a few counts. The CDR3 DNA follows: TGCGCCAGCAGTGGAACTAGCGGGGCCGGGGAGCTGTTTTTT. It codes for CASSGTSGAGELFF. The chain links TRBV10-2 to TRBJ2-2, with 10 bases that match TRBD2. The length of the CDR3 is 14 residues. V lost 4 bases and J lost 6; bases outside the gene matches: 2. Germline CDR1 and CDR2: WSHSY and SAAADI.

J is TRBJ2-1 and V is TRBV27; TRBD2 aligns across 14 bases. The CDR3 has 19 residues. Germline lookup yields CDR1 MNHEY and CDR2 SMNVEV (reference sequence). With 3 bases clipped from V and 2 bases from J, the junction kept 9 bases outside the gene matches. The CDR3 coding sequence is TGTGCCAGCAGTTTGGAACCGACTAGCGGGAGGGGCGCCTACAATGAGCAGTTCTTC. It yields the protein CASSLEPTSGRGAYNEQFF.